A selection of T cell receptor beta chains follows, all from one sample in a study of neoadjuvant anti-PD-1 for oral cavity cancer. Sequencing used immunoSEQ multiplex PCR; TCRdb keeps in-frame clones, though not all of them. The sample lists some 6,600 clones; roughly 45% were seen once. Sequencing used tumor tissue, obtained before nivolumab (anti-PD-1) treatment. The receptors originated from a person between 35 and 79 years old with oral cavity squamous cell carcinoma. Both conserved end residues are part of each CDR3.

>TRBV11-2|TRBJ2-3
CASSPRLAASSTDTQYF
>TRBV14|TRBJ2-3
CASSYDTSGGITDTQYF
>TRBV11-3|TRBJ2-3
CASSFGTDTQYF
>TRBV4-3|TRBJ1-6
CASSQDFRGVAYNSPLHF
>TRBV2|TRBJ2-1
CASAVGDVNNEQFF
>TRBV11-2|TRBJ1-6
CASSLGPRGGSYNSPLHF
>TRBV7-8|TRBJ1-2
CASSSAIQGRGYTF
>TRBV6-5|TRBJ2-1
CASSSYGTGGLGQFF
>TRBV4-1|TRBJ2-5
CASSQSRQQETQYF
>TRBV20-1|TRBJ1-2
CSAVGNYGYTF
>TRBV28|TRBJ1-6
CASSLAGGSYNSPLHF
>TRBV7-9|TRBJ1-2
CASSEGGGYTF
>TRBV11-3|TRBJ1-1
CASSTRTGMNTEAFF
>TRBV10-3|TRBJ2-3
CAISTPTGGVTDTQYF
>TRBV12-5|TRBJ1-4
CASGPLGGLNEKLFF
>TRBV10-3|TRBJ2-2
CAISGATNTGATGELFF
>TRBV7-2|TRBJ2-2
CASSTPRGRGVETGELFF
>TRBV7-9|TRBJ1-1
CASSLANPAAEAFF
>TRBV5-5|TRBJ1-1
CASSSGTGTNTEAFF
>TRBV6-1|TRBJ1-6
CASSEGYNSPLHF
>TRBV14|TRBJ1-4
CASSQTGRVEKLFF
>TRBV18|TRBJ2-1
CASSNRDRSEQFF
>TRBV5-6|TRBJ1-2
CASSAGTGGPFYGYTF
>TRBV28|TRBJ2-7
CASSFRTGTSKGEQYF
>TRBV10-3|TRBJ1-5
CAISESETGGTLGRRGNQPQHF
>TRBV2|TRBJ1-4
CASTKGQINEKLFF
>TRBV5-8|TRBJ2-7
CASSLGPWGEQYF
>TRBV28|TRBJ1-1
CASSFPEFGTEAFF
>TRBV2|TRBJ2-3
CASSGQYTDTQYF
>TRBV6-1|TRBJ1-5
CASSLITSNQPQHF
>TRBV7-9|TRBJ1-1
CASSFPGQGARGTEAFF
>TRBV7-9|TRBJ2-5
CASSSRTGGNRAEETQYF
>TRBV4-2|TRBJ1-1
CASSQDPLGFGTEAFF
>TRBV7-9|TRBJ1-6
CASSLSPLNSPLHF
>TRBV4-3|TRBJ2-1
CASSQDLNWVEQFF
>TRBV11-2|TRBJ2-6
CASSLVTPSGANVLTF
>TRBV6-5|TRBJ1-2
CASSWSGGNYGYTF
>TRBV4-3|TRBJ1-4
CASSQVYNRLNEKLFF
>TRBV15|TRBJ2-1
CATSRVRLDEQFF
>TRBV7-9|TRBJ2-5
CASSLRTGTQETQYF
>TRBV19|TRBJ1-5
CASSKSRGQDGNQPQHF
>TRBV6-5|TRBJ2-3
CASSYRSGLRTDTQYF
>TRBV7-9|TRBJ1-3
CASSPGGNTIYF
>TRBV5-4|TRBJ1-5
CASSPDGGGNQPQHF
>TRBV19|TRBJ2-1
CASSIGGHNEQFF
>TRBV2|TRBJ1-5
CASGRDRDILQPQHF
>TRBV27|TRBJ2-1
CASSSTFLAEYYNEQFF
>TRBV15|TRBJ1-5
CATSRGGVSNQPQHF
>TRBV5-4|TRBJ2-3
CASSLVLAGGRVDTQYF
>TRBV7-2|TRBJ1-5
CASSLGGFNQPQHF
>TRBV10-3|TRBJ1-5
CAIRGTGDEGNQPQHF
>TRBV13|TRBJ2-3
CASSLWGAVADTQYF